This T cell receptor (beta chain) came from a study of shared clonotypes between healthy human individuals. Study details: Per donor, CD8 memory used one plate, CD8 naive used two, CD4 memory used three and CD4 naive used three. Findings and limits, study-wide: Around 5% of naive CD4 clonotypes were common to a few donors.

The method was immunoSEQ multiplex PCR; TCRdb's version includes in-frame clones alone and lacks a portion of them. The sample includes a few million clones, approximately 90% of them seen just once. With respect to this clone: Its antigen is still unknown.

The TCR originated in a man between 18 and 29 years old in good health. Some clones in this sample may be carry-over from other donors' samples. Material: naive CD4+ T cells from PBMCs. Specified subset: CD45RA+ positively selected.

The CDR3 region is CASSTGQEVRGYTF. DNA of the CDR3: TGTGCCAGCAGCACCGGACAGGAAGTGCGTGGCTACACCTTC. The chain is built from TRBV5-4 and TRBJ1-2; 7 bases agree with TRBD1. This CDR3 spans 14 amino acids. V was clipped by 4 bases and J by 7 bases; unmatched bases: 10. Germline CDR1 is SGHNT and CDR2 is YYREEE (reference sequence).